The T cell receptor (beta chain) under discussion was sequenced for a study of T cell repertoires in cytomegalovirus infection (dated by TCRdb to between 2018 and 2020). Regarding the research as a whole: The peptide stimulations were aimed at well-studied HLA-B-restricted epitopes as well as recently identified HLA-C-restricted CMV epitopes, whose presentation resists viral immunomodulation. Donor HLA type was relevant to the analysis, because carriage of CMV infection together with the matching HLA type was indicated by public TCR beta signatures. Study-level results and caveats: The ex vivo response was dominated by HLA-C-restricted CMV-specific TCR beta clonotypes, which also provided the single most frequent clonotype in two of eight donors. Carriers of CMV infection plus the relevant HLA type were discriminated by the cumulative frequency of public TCR beta family members in the study cohort and in an independent 352-donor cohort.

TCRdb shows the sequencer as Illumina HiSeq 1500. TCRdb reran the public reads through fastp at Q25 and MiXCR, keeping productive beta chains. Each entry merges the rows of one CDR3 protein and shows their most common DNA and genes. This sample has hundreds of thousands of distinct CDR3 sequences in its table, and about 30% of those were observed once. The ten largest clones take up around a sixth of the sample. With respect to this clonotype: This clone's antigen is unknown. Per-nucleotide qualities are absent, and no much larger clonotype sits a single base away.

The meaning of the sample's treatment or condition label: in vitro stimulation with specific CMV peptide epitopes to enrich CMV-specific T cells. Looking up the germline V gene yields CDR1 MNHNS and CDR2 SASEGT. V and J are truncated by 5 bases and 5 bases respectively, leaving an intervening sequence of 22 bases. Taken from cysteine to phenylalanine, the CDR3 has 17 residues. The only DNA kept is the CDR3, 51 bases in frame from the first base. The V and J segments used are TRBV6-1 and TRBJ2-1, with the identity of the D gene unclear. This specimen consisted of cultured PBMCs, obtained from culture after CMV antigen stimulation. This receptor was identified in a human donor in good health (CMV status not recorded). Some clones in this sample may be carry-over from other donors' samples. The DNA sequence reads TGTGCCAGCAGTTTGAGGCTGCACGGATCTCCTAACAATGAGCAGTTCTTC. Translated, this is CASSLRLHGSPNNEQFF.